This T cell receptor beta chain was sequenced during a study of neoadjuvant anti-PD-1 for oral cavity cancer. The assay was immunoSEQ multiplex PCR, and TCRdb's table has in-frame clones only and misses some. This sample has about 15,000 clones, with 60% to 70% found just once. Study-wide results and limits: Only three patients per response group were TCR-analyzed; validation needed.

Trimming took off 6 bases at V and 0 bases at J, with 12 bases between the two ends. The germline V gene has CDR1 LGHNT and CDR2 FRNRAP. This CDR3 region has 15 residues. Stage II-IVA oral cavity squamous cell carcinoma was new and untreated by systemic or radiation therapy. As for this clone: The antigen is not known.

Material: PBMCs, obtained before nivolumab (anti-PD-1) treatment. V gene TRBV12-5 combines with J gene TRBJ2-1; D is possibly TRBD1 (6 bases). The source of this sequence is a person between 35 and 79 years old with oral cavity squamous cell carcinoma. The CDR3 region has the DNA TGTGCTAGTGGCCCTGGACAGTTCTCCTACAATGAGCAGTTCTTC. Protein product: CASGPGQFSYNEQFF.